The clone carrying this T cell receptor (beta chain) showed up just a few times. Its antigen remains unknown. The data stem from a study of T-cell memory formation after mild COVID-19. Across the study: TCR clusters were mostly donor specific.

Trimming pared 0 bases from V and 8 bases from J, leaving 17 bases between. In germline, CDR1 is LGHNA, CDR2 YSLEER. There are 16 residues in the CDR3. The study, taken as a whole, reports: Contracting CD8+ clones were enriched in EMRA, CD4+ mainly in CM and EM. There was a balanced CD4/CD8 profile in clones contracting day 15 to 85, and later expanders leaned CD4+. Researchers could not confirm that second-wave clones peaking on day 37 targeted SARS-CoV-2.

TCRdb re-analysed the 5' RACE reads in MiXCR, keeping a single row per CDR3 protein. This repertoire shows 110,000 or so distinct CDR3 sequences, 22% found once; its top ten account for roughly 40%. This clonotype originated in a man between 18 and 35 years old who had mild COVID-19 (a few samples of this study predate the infection). Cell type and time point are not known. The sample comprised PBMCs or a T cell subset sorted from them (not recorded which). The chain uses TRBV4-3 and TRBJ2-4; D not resolved. In DNA, the CDR3 is TGCGCCAGCAGCCAAGAAAGTGGTCGGGCAGGCGACATTCAGTACTTC. Translating gives CASSQESGRAGDIQYF.